Listed below are T cell receptor beta chains from one sample, sequenced in a study of beta chain features in type 1 diabetes. TCRdb's copy holds only in-frame clones and misses some; the assay was immunoSEQ multiplex PCR. The table shows some 200,000 clones, with around 9.9% occurring only once. The sequencing sample was made of central memory CD4+ T cells from blood. The receptors stem from a man in his late teens or twenties in good health. CDR3s include the opening cysteine and the closing phenylalanine or tryptophan.

v_call cdr3_aa
TRBV6-5 CASSLRDRGAYEQYF
TRBV15 CATSRDRRADTQYF
TRBV7-2 CASSTAGGEQYF
TRBV5-1 CASSLDTEAFF
TRBV4-3 CASSQVGTTNEKLFF
TRBV18 CASSPGHAGYEQYF
TRBV7-2 CASSLDYYEQYF
TRBV7-9 CASLAGWREFNEQFF
TRBV28 CASSSDRTTNEKLFF
TRBV28 CASSYPGLAGLETQYF
TRBV4-2 CASSQVGTGGYNEQFF
TRBV15 CATSRERGPAYGYTF
TRBV28 CASSYPGVGGYTF
TRBV15 CATSRDTQGEQYF
TRBV10-3 CAISESRVGETQYF
TRBV6-1 CASSDAGQKNTEAFF
TRBV28 CASSLSGGVNYGYTF
TRBV19 CASSEFGTSGLEQYF
TRBV11-2 CASSPRGTDTQYF
TRBV30 CAWMGLSYNEQFF
TRBV18 CASSQGLAGGSSYEQYF
TRBV10-3 CAISVSTSSKHEQFF
TRBV7-7 CASSSRTGQDTQYF
TRBV2 CASIRTDRHEQYF
TRBV5-4 CASSLSSDASTDTQYF
TRBV7-2 CASSLGTYNEQFF
TRBV28 CASRRNNEQFF
TRBV30 CAWNRLAGAYNEQFF